This is a list of T cell receptor beta chains from one sample in a study of Tregs in tolerant kidney transplant recipients. Profiling relied on immunoSEQ multiplex PCR, and the TCRdb table lists in-frame clones only, not all of them. The repertoire holds nearly 95,000 clones, 80% to 95% seen once, with 0.46% in the top ten. Material: CD4+ T cells from blood, obtained before the transplant. Receptors were obtained from a human donor who received a combined kidney and bone marrow transplant. Both conserved end residues are part of each CDR3. The order of the fields is V gene, J gene, CDR3 length, CDR3 protein.

TRBV27	TRBJ2-1	14	CASSLRTGWDEQFF
TRBV25-1	TRBJ2-1	16	CASSIALAGVRNEQFF
TRBV10-3	TRBJ1-5	13	CATKGQLNQPQHF
TRBV11-3	TRBJ2-1	12	CASSGGDNEQFF
TRBV7-5	TRBJ2-3	17	CVRSLGLAGGPPDTQYF
TRBV7-2	TRBJ2-2	18	CASSPPTYRGRSTGELFF
TRBV5-5	TRBJ2-5	11	CASSLQETQYF
TRBV19	TRBJ2-5	12	CASSGAGETQYF
TRBV6-1	TRBJ1-5	13	CASSPITDQPQHF
TRBV10-3	TRBJ2-1	17	CAISESTREPNLNEQFF
TRBV5-1	TRBJ1-2	14	CASSPGGDGYGYTF
TRBV15	TRBJ1-3	13	CATSRRVSDTIYF
TRBV7-9	TRBJ2-3	16	CASSSGLAGGADTQYF
TRBV7-7	TRBJ1-6	20	CASSQRTGQGPISYNSPLHF
TRBV11-3	TRBJ1-1	14	CASSLAGGRTEAFF
TRBV5-6	TRBJ2-3	15	CASSFRTGVSDTQYF
TRBV7-2	TRBJ2-5	13	CASSYTGGETQYF
TRBV5-8	TRBJ2-4	16	CASSLWSGNAKNIQYF
TRBV27	TRBJ1-6	16	CASSRDGSSYNSPLHF
TRBV11-3	TRBJ2-5	11	CASSPGSAQYF
TRBV2	TRBJ2-1	17	CASSLRAGTSGIGEQFF
TRBV2	TRBJ2-1	15	CASEPQVYSYNEQFF
TRBV11-2	TRBJ2-6	17	CASSSRTGWSGANVLTF
TRBV5-1	TRBJ2-1	16	CASSLIRTSGHNEQFF
TRBV5-4	TRBJ2-5	15	CASSHFSGSGETQYF
TRBV19	TRBJ2-5	13	CASTAAGGVTQYF
TRBV5-4	TRBJ2-5	15	CASSPGVSGQETQYF
TRBV5-1	TRBJ1-4	13	CASSGGQNEKLFF
TRBV19	TRBJ1-2	14	CASSIGGGNYGYTF
TRBV28	TRBJ2-7	14	CASRLAGFSYEQYF
TRBV19	TRBJ2-3	15	CASSSSPGMTDTQYF
TRBV7-9	TRBJ1-5	15	CASSPLTGGGQPQHF
TRBV15	TRBJ2-6	15	CATSRDLSGANVLTF
TRBV6-1	TRBJ2-7	16	CASSERAVAGFYEQYF
TRBV6-5	TRBJ2-7	11	CASSGPYEQYF
TRBV9	TRBJ2-7	14	CASSVSYGAYEQYF
TRBV6-4	TRBJ2-3	14	CASSDSGGPDTQYF
TRBV7-2	TRBJ1-2	14	CASSLARGEGGYTF
TRBV7-8	TRBJ2-7	15	CASSSGVSFSYEQYF
TRBV29-1	TRBJ1-2	12	CSGYRVNYGYTF
TRBV30	TRBJ1-4	12	CAWAPGVEKLFF
TRBV4-1	TRBJ2-3	16	CASSQDVAGGGDTQYF
TRBV27	TRBJ1-2	13	CASSLRTGSDFSF
TRBV5-1	TRBJ2-3	13	CASSSTGEDTQYF
TRBV7-9	TRBJ2-2	17	CASSTTGTGVVSGELFF
TRBV18	TRBJ2-7	16	CASSLGLGQDTYEQYF